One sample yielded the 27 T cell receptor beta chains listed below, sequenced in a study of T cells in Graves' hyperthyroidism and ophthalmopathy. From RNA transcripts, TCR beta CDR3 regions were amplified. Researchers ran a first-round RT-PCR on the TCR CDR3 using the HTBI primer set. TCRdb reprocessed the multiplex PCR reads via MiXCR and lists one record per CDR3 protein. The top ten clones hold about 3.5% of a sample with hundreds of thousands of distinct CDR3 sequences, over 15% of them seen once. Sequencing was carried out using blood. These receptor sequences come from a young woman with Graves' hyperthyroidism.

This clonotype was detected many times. The CDR3 spells CASSVGLAYNTGELFF. The CDR3 DNA reads as TGTGCCAGCAGCGTGGGACTAGCTTACAACACCGGGGAGCTGTTTTTT. The chain carries TRBV9 and TRBJ2-2; TRBD2 aligns across 9 bases. Germline V gives CDR1 SGDLS, CDR2 YYNGEE. There are 16 residues in the CDR3. V shed 2 bases, J shed 2 bases, and the junction held 4 bases outside the gene matches.

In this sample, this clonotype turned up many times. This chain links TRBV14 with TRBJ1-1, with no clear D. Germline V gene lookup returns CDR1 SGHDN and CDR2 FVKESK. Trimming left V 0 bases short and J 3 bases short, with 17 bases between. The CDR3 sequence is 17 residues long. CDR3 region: CASSQDLAWASDTEAFF. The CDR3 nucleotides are TGTGCCAGCAGCCAAGATCTTGCGTGGGCATCTGACACTGAAGCTTTCTTT.

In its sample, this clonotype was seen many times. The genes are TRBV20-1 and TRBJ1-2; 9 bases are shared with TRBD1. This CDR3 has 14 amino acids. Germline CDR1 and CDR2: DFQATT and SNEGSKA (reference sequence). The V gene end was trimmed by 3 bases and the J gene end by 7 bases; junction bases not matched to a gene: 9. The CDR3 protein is CSARGTGGRRGYTF. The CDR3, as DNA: TGCAGTGCTAGGGGCACAGGGGGCCGGCGTGGCTACACCTTC.

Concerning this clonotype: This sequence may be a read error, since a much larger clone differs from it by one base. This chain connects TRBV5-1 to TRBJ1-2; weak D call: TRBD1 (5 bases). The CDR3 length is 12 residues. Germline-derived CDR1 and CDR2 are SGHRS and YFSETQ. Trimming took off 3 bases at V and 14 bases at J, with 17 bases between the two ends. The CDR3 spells CASSWYGTAETF. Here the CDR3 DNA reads TGCGCCAGCAGCTGGTACGGGACGGCGGAGACCTTC.

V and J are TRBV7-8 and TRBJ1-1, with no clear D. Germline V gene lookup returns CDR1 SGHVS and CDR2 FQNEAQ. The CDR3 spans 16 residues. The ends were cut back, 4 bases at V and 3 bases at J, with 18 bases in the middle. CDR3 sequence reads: CASSSRGRVEYTEAFF. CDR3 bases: TGTGCCAGCAGCTCCCGTGGTCGGGTGGAGTACACTGAAGCTTTCTTT. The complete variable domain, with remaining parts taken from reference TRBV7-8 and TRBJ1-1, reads GAGVSQSPRYKVAKRGQDVALRCDPISGHVSLFWYQQALGQGPEFLTYFQNEAQLDKSGLPSDRFFAERPEGSVSTLKIQRTQQEDSAVYLCASSSRGRVEYTEAFFGQGTRLTVV.

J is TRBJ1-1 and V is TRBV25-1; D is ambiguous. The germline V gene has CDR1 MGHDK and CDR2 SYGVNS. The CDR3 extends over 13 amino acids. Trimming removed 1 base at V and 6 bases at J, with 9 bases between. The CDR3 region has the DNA TGTGCCAGCAGTGAATTTCTGAGTCCTGAAGCTTTCTTT. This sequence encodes CASSEFLSPEAFF.

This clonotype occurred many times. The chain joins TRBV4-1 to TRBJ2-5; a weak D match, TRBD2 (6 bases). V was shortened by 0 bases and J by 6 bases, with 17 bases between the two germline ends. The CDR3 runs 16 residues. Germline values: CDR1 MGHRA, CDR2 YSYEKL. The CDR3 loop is CASSQEGGGLFKTQYF. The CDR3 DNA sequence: TGCGCCAGCAGCCAAGAGGGTGGTGGACTATTCAAGACCCAGTACTTC.

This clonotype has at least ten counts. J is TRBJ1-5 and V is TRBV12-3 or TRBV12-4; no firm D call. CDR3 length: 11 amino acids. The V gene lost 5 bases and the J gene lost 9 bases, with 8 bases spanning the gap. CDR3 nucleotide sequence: TGTGCCAGCAGTCGCCGGGGGCCCCAGCATTTT. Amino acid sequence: CASSRRGPQHF.

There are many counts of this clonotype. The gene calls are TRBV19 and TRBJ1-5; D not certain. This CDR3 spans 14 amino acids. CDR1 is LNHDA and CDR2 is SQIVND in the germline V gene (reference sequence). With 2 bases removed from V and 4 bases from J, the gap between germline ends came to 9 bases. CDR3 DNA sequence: TGTGCCAGTAGTATAAACACCGGGAATCAGCCCCAGCATTTT. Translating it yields CASSINTGNQPQHF.

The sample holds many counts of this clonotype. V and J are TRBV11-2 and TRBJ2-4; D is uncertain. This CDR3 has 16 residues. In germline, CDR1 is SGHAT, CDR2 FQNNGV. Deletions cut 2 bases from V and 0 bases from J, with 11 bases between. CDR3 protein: CASSLRFQGAKNIQYF. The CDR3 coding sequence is TGTGCCAGCAGCTTAAGGTTTCAAGGAGCCAAAAACATTCAGTACTTC.

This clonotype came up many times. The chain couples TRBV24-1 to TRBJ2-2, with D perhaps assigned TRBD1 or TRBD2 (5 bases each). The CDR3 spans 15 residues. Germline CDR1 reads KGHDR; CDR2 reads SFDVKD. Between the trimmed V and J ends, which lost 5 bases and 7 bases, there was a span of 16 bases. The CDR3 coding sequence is TGTGCCACCAGTGGAGTTGTAGGGGACCACGGGGAGCTGTTTTTT. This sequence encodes CATSGVVGDHGELFF.

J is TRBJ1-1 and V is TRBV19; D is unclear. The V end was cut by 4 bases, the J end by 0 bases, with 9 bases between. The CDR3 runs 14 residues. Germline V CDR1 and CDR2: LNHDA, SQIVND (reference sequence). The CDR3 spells CASSRASMNTEAFF. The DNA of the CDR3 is TGTGCCAGTAGTAGGGCAAGCATGAACACTGAAGCTTTCTTT.

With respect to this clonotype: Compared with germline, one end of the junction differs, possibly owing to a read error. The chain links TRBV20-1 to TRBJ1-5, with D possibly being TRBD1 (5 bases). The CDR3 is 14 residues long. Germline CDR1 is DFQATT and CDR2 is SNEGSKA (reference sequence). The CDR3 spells CNARKPDSNQPQHF. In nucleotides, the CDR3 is TGCAATGCTAGAAAGCCCGACAGTAATCAGCCCCAGCATTTT.

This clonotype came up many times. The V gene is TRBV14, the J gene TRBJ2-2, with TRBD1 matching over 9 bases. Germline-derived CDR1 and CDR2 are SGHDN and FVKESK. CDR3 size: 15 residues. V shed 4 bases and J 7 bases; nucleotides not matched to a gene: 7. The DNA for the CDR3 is TGTGCCAGCAGCCCGGGACAGGGCTATGACGGGGAGCTGTTTTTT. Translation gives CASSPGQGYDGELFF.

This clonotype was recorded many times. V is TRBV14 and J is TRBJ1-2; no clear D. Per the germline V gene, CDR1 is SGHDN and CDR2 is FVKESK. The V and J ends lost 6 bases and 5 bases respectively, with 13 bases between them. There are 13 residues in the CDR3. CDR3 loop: CASSVDPRYGYTF. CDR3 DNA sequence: TGTGCCAGCAGTGTAGATCCGAGATATGGCTACACCTTC.

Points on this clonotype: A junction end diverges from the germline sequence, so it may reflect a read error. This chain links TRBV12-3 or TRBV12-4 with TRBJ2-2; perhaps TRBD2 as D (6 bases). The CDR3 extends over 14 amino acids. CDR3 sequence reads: CASRILANSGDLFF. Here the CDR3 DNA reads TGTGCCAGCAGAATCCTAGCGAACTCCGGGGATCTGTTTTTT.

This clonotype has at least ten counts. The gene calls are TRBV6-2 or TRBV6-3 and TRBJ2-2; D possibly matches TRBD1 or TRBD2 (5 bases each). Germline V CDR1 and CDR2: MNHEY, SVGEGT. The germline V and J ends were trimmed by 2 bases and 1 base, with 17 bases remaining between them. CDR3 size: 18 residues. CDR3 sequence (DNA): TGTGCCAGCAGTTACCCAAAAGGGACCTTGTTGAACACCGGGGAGCTGTTTTTT. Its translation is CASSYPKGTLLNTGELFF.

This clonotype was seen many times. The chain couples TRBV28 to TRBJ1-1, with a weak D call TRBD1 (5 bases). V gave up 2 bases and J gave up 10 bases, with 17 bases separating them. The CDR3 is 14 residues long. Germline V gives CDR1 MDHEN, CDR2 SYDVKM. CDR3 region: CASSLSRARGGAFF. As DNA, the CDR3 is TGTGCCAGCAGTTTAAGCCGGGCCCGTGGGGGAGCTTTCTTT. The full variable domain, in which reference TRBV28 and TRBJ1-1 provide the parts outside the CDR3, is DVKVTQSSRYLVKRTGEKVFLECVQDMDHENMFWYRQDPGLGLRLIYFSYDVKMKEKGDIPEGYSVSREKKERFSLILESASTNQTSMYLCASSLSRARGGAFFGQGTRLTVV.

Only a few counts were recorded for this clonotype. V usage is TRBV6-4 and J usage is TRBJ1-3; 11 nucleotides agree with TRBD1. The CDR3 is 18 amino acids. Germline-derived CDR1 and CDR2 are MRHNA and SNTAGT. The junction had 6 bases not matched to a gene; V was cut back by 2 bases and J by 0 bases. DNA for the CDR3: TGTGCCAGCAGTGACGGACAGGGGGCAACGGACTCTGGAAACACCATATATTTT. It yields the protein CASSDGQGATDSGNTIYF.

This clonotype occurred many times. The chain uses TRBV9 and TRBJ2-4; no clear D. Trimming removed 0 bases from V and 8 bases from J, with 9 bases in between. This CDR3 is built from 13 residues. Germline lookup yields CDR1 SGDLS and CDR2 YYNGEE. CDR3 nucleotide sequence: TGTGCCAGCAGCGTAGAACAGTGGGACATTCAGTACTTC. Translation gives CASSVEQWDIQYF.

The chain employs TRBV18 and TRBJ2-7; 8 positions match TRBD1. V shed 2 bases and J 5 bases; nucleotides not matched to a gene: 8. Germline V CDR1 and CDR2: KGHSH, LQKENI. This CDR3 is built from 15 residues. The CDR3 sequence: CASSPSGQGADEQYF. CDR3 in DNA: TGTGCCAGCTCACCAAGCGGGCAGGGGGCTGACGAGCAGTACTTC.

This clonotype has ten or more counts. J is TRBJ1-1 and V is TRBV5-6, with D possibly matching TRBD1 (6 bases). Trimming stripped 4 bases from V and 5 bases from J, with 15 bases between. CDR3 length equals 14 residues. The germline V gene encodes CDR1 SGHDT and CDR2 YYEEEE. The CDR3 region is CASSGSLGTTEAFF. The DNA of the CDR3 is TGTGCCAGCAGCGGGAGCCTCGGGACAACTGAAGCTTTCTTT.

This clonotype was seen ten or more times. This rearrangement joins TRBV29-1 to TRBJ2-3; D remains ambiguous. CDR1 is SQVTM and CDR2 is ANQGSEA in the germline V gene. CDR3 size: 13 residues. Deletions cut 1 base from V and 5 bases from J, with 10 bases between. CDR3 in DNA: TGCAGCGTTGAAGGCCTAGATTTAGATACGCAGTATTTT. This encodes CSVEGLDLDTQYF.

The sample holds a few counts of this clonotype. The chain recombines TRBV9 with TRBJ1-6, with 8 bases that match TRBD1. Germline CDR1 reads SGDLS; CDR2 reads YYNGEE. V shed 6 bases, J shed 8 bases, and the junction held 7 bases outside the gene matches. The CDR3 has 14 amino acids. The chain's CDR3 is CASTPTGEDSPLHF. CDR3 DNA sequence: TGTGCCAGCACCCCGACAGGGGAAGATTCACCCCTCCACTTT.

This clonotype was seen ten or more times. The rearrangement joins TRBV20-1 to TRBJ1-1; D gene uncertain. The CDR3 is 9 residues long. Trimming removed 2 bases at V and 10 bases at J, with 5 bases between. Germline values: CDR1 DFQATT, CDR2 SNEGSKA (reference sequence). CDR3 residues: CSARLSAFF. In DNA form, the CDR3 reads TGCAGTGCTAGATTATCAGCTTTCTTT.

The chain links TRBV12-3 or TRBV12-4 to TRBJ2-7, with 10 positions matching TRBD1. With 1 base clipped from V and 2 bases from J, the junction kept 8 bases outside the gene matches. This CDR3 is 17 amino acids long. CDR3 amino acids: CASSLEGGGQGAYEQYF. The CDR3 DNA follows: TGTGCCAGCAGTTTAGAGGGTGGCGGACAGGGGGCCTACGAGCAGTACTTC.

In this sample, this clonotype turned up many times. The CDR3, as DNA: TGTGCCAGCAGCTTAGGCGGTCCGAACACTGAAGCTTTCTTT. Translation: CASSLGGPNTEAFF. The gene calls are TRBV11-2 and TRBJ1-1; no clear D. V lost 1 base, J lost 1 base, and 7 bases lay in between. The CDR3 contains 14 residues. The germline gives CDR1 SGHAT, CDR2 FQNNGV.